A single sample is the source of the 21 T cell receptor beta chains below, sequenced in a study of cytomegalovirus exposure and HLA in healthy donors. It was with 60 Vbeta and 13 Jbeta primers that the PCR ran. Libraries were prepared by immunoSEQ multiplex PCR; TCRdb keeps only in-frame clonotypes and omits some of them. The sample includes 150,000 to 200,000 clones. Sequencing input: PBMCs. Every receptor here comes from a man aged 30 to 39 in good health and CMV-seronegative.

The rearrangement links TRBV28 to TRBJ1-2; a possible D gene is TRBD1 (5 bases). V lost 2 bases to trimming and J lost 6 bases, with 22 bases between them. Germline V gene data show CDR1 as MDHEN and CDR2 as SYDVKM. The CDR3 spans 17 residues. The CDR3 DNA is TGTGCCAGCAGTTTAGGGACTACAAGATCAGTGTACGATGGCTACACCTTC. Its translation: CASSLGTTRSVYDGYTF.

This chain connects TRBV6-6 to TRBJ1-1; 11 bases are shared with TRBD1. Trimming at V came to 6 bases and at J to 3 bases, leaving 9 bases not matched to a gene. Germline loops: CDR1 MNHNY, CDR2 SVGAGI (reference sequence). This CDR3 comprises 16 residues. The CDR3 region is CASSPGQGAHYTEAFF. The CDR3 region has the DNA TGTGCCAGCAGCCCCGGACAGGGGGCGCATTACACTGAAGCTTTCTTT.

The chain couples TRBV5-4 to TRBJ1-3; D possibly corresponds to TRBD1 (5 bases). With 0 bases removed from V and 3 bases from J, the gap between germline ends came to 13 bases. The CDR3 is 16 residues long. The germline gives CDR1 SGHNT, CDR2 YYREEE (reference sequence). This CDR3 reads CASSLDAGNLGNTIYF. Here the CDR3 DNA reads TGTGCCAGCAGCTTGGACGCAGGGAATCTTGGAAACACCATATATTTT.

The chain couples TRBV11-2 to TRBJ2-2; TRBD1 agrees at 7 bases. CDR3 length: 17 amino acids. CDR1 is SGHAT, CDR2 FQNNGV, per germline. With V trimmed by 5 bases and J by 7 bases, 16 bases remained unmatched. CDR3 coding DNA: TGTGCCAGCAGCCCCAACCGGGACAGCGTGATGCACGGGGAGCTGTTTTTT. Its translation is CASSPNRDSVMHGELFF.

The V gene is TRBV5-1, the J gene TRBJ1-2; 12 bases are shared with TRBD1. J gave up 7 bases and V 4 bases, and 8 bases lay outside the gene matches. The CDR3 extends over 15 amino acids. Germline values: CDR1 SGHRS, CDR2 YFSETQ. For the CDR3, the DNA is TGCGCCAGCAGCCCACTGGGACAGGGGGCGGGTGGCTACACCTTC. It translates to CASSPLGQGAGGYTF.

The V and J genes are TRBV29-1 and TRBJ1-5; a weak D match, TRBD1 (5 bases). This CDR3 has 13 residues. Germline CDR1 SQVTM, CDR2 ANQGSEA. The V end was cut by 7 bases, the J end by 2 bases, with 12 bases between. The CDR3 sequence: CSARTGGNQPQHF. CDR3 bases: TGCAGCGCCCGGACGGGGGGCAATCAGCCCCAGCATTTT.

The chain couples TRBV27 to TRBJ2-7; 8 positions agree with TRBD1. The CDR3 has 16 residues. CDR1 is MNHEY, CDR2 SMNVEV, per germline (reference sequence). Trimming removed 2 bases from V and 2 bases from J; junction bases left unmatched: 8. The CDR3: CASSLKFPGGPYEQYF. The CDR3 bases are TGTGCCAGCAGTTTAAAGTTCCCAGGGGGCCCCTACGAGCAGTACTTC.

The V gene is TRBV28, the J gene TRBJ1-1; D ambiguous. This CDR3 is 13 amino acids long. CDR1 and CDR2 from the germline V gene are MDHEN and SYDVKM. The V end was cut by 6 bases, the J end by 6 bases, with 14 bases between. CDR3 residues: CASRDDRRAEAFF. CDR3 nucleotides: TGTGCCAGCAGAGATGACCGGCGGGCTGAAGCTTTCTTT.

As to this clone: The same CDR3 arises from other DNA sequences in this sample as well. The chain recombines TRBV28 with TRBJ1-2; possibly TRBD1 for D (5 bases). The germline gives CDR1 MDHEN, CDR2 SYDVKM. This CDR3 is 12 amino acids long. The V end was cut by 0 bases, the J end by 7 bases, with 6 bases between. In nucleotides, the CDR3 is TGTGCCAGCAGTTTATGGCAGGGTGGCTACACCTTC. Its translation is CASSLWQGGYTF.

The V gene is TRBV11-2, the J gene TRBJ2-3, with 9 bases aligning to TRBD2. Germline lookup yields CDR1 SGHAT and CDR2 FQNNGV. With V trimmed by 0 bases and J by 2 bases, 3 bases remained unmatched. This CDR3 spans 16 amino acids. The CDR3 sequence: CASSLETSGYTDTQYF. CDR3 nucleotide sequence: TGTGCCAGCAGCTTAGAGACTAGCGGATACACAGATACGCAGTATTTT.

The gene calls are TRBV5-4 and TRBJ2-5; TRBD2 might be the D (6 bases). Germline values: CDR1 SGHNT, CDR2 YYREEE (reference sequence). V lost 4 bases and J 5 bases, leaving 18 bases between the germline ends. The CDR3 totals 15 residues. DNA for the CDR3: TGTGCCAGCAGCCCGATCGAAGCTAGCGACGAGACCCAGTACTTC. The encoded protein is CASSPIEASDETQYF.

The rearrangement joins TRBV7-9 to TRBJ2-5; D gene uncertain. From germline, CDR1 is SEHNR and CDR2 FQNEAQ (reference sequence). V was pared by 4 bases and J by 5 bases, with 5 bases between. This CDR3 is 11 amino acids long. The CDR3 nucleotides are TGTGCCAGCAGCTCACGGGAGACCCAGTACTTC. It yields the protein CASSSRETQYF.

The chain has TRBV2 and TRBJ1-2; 8 bases are a match to TRBD1. Germline-derived CDR1 and CDR2 are SNHLY and FYNNEI. The junction had 6 bases not matched to a gene; V was cut back by 4 bases and J by 8 bases. CDR3 length equals 13 residues. The CDR3 region is CASSATGEGGYTF. CDR3 in DNA: TGTGCCAGCAGTGCGACAGGGGAAGGAGGCTACACCTTC.

The rearrangement uses TRBV25-1 and TRBJ1-1; the D gene is possibly TRBD1 (5 bases). Germline V gene sequence: CDR1 MGHDK, CDR2 SYGVNS. Trimming took 1 base from V and 6 from J, leaving 12 bases between them. The CDR3 is made up of 14 amino acids. The CDR3 loop is CASSEWAGYPEAFF. CDR3 coding DNA: TGTGCCAGCAGTGAATGGGCAGGGTATCCTGAAGCTTTCTTT.

V is TRBV6-1 and J is TRBJ1-1; tentative D call: TRBD1 (5 bases). The CDR3 extends over 11 amino acids. The V end lost 4 bases, the J end lost 8 bases, and 8 bases lay between the germline ends. Germline V gene lookup returns CDR1 MNHNS and CDR2 SASEGT. CDR3 coding DNA: TGTGCCAGCAGTGGGGAGGGGGAAGCTTTCTTT. Its protein is CASSGEGEAFF.

The V and J genes are TRBV10-3 and TRBJ2-6, with D possibly being TRBD1 (8 bases). Per germline, CDR1 ENHRY and CDR2 SYGVKD. The ends were cut back, 6 bases at V and 2 bases at J, with 17 bases in the middle. CDR3 length equals 17 residues. The CDR3 loop reads CAISATGGATGANVLTF. The CDR3 DNA is TGTGCCATCAGCGCAACAGGGGGGGCTACTGGGGCCAACGTCCTGACTTTC.

For the CDR3, the DNA is TGTGCCAGCAGCCGGAAGGGGGGGAGCACCGGGGAGCTGTTTTTT. It specifies CASSRKGGSTGELFF. The rearrangement uses TRBV6-5 and TRBJ2-2, with a weak D call TRBD2 (7 bases). This CDR3 has 15 amino acids. Trimming shortened V by 6 bases and J by 4 bases, and 15 bases separated the two germline ends. The V gene's germline CDR1 is MNHEY and CDR2 SVGAGI.

The chain joins TRBV2 to TRBJ1-1, with unresolved D. The CDR3 runs 12 residues. Trimming left V 6 bases short and J 0 bases short, with 5 bases between. Germline V CDR1 and CDR2: SNHLY, FYNNEI. The CDR3 DNA is TGTGCCAGCAGGCAGATGAACACTGAAGCTTTCTTT. Translating it yields CASRQMNTEAFF. The variable domain in full, completed from reference TRBV2 and TRBJ1-1, reads EPEVTQTPSHQVTQMGQEVILRCVPISNHLYFYWYRQILGQKVEFLVSFYNNEISEKSEIFDDQFSVERPDGSNFTLKIRSTKLEDSAMYFCASRQMNTEAFFGQGTRLTVV.

This chain connects TRBV6-4 to TRBJ1-1, with D uncertain. Trimming left V 5 bases short and J 2 bases short, with 9 bases between. Germline CDR1 reads MRHNA; CDR2 reads SNTAGT. The CDR3 spans 13 residues. CDR3 sequence: CASSNTANTEAFF. In DNA, the CDR3 is TGTGCCAGCAGTAATACAGCCAACACTGAAGCTTTCTTT.

This chain joins TRBV5-4 and TRBJ2-3, with D hard to call. The germline CDR1 and CDR2 sequences are SGHNT and YYREEE (reference sequence). V shed 4 bases and J shed 4 bases, with 10 bases lying between them. The CDR3 extends over 13 amino acids. The CDR3 sequence: CASSTMAADTQYF. Written as DNA, the CDR3 is TGTGCCAGCAGCACAATGGCCGCAGATACGCAGTATTTT.

This chain connects TRBV5-4 to TRBJ1-2, with 7 bases fitting TRBD1. The CDR3 is 14 amino acids. Trimming cost V 2 bases and J 4 bases; bases outside gene matches: 5. Germline assignment: CDR1 SGHNT and CDR2 YYREEE (reference sequence). CDR3 DNA sequence: TGTGCCAGCAGCTTCCCCCGGGACAGCTATGGCTACACCTTC. Protein product: CASSFPRDSYGYTF.